What follows are 24 T cell receptor beta chains derived from one specimen sequenced in a study of blood T cell repertoires in COVID-19. Produced via immunoSEQ multiplex PCR; TCRdb's table is partial and in-frame only. Of roughly 240,000 clones listed, 80% to 90% were seen once; the top ten hold 2% to 3%. Sequenced sample: PBMCs or T cells enriched from blood (not recorded which). These receptors came from a woman younger than 45 with acute COVID-19.

The DNA for the CDR3 is TGTGCCAGCAGCACCCGGACAGGCGGAACAGATACGCAGTATTTT. Protein sequence: CASSTRTGGTDTQYF. V is TRBV7-2 and J is TRBJ2-3; 7 nucleotides align to TRBD1. Germline V CDR1 and CDR2: SGHTA, FQGNSA. V dropped 5 bases and J dropped 3; count of bases not matched to a gene: 8. This CDR3 region has 15 residues.

The rearrangement joins TRBV5-6 to TRBJ1-2; 10 nucleotides line up with TRBD1. The CDR3 consists of 15 residues. V was clipped by 5 bases and J by 4 bases; unmatched bases: 8. Germline loops: CDR1 SGHDT, CDR2 YYEEEE. Here the CDR3 reads CASRQGTGDTYGYTF. In nucleotides, the CDR3 is TGTGCCAGCAGACAAGGGACAGGGGATACCTATGGCTACACCTTC.

Only one count was recorded for this clone. The rearrangement joins TRBV7-8 to TRBJ2-1; D ambiguous. Germline V gives CDR1 SGHVS, CDR2 FQNEAQ. CDR3 length equals 17 residues. Trimming took off 4 bases at V and 7 bases at J, with 23 bases between the two ends. In DNA, the CDR3 is TGTGCCAGCAGCTCCCCCACCTGGCACCCCTTGCGGAATGAGCAGTTCTTC. It specifies CASSSPTWHPLRNEQFF.

The chain couples TRBV12-5 to TRBJ2-7; no definite D call. V was shortened by 2 bases and J by 9 bases, with 11 bases between the two germline ends. Germline CDR1 is LGHNT and CDR2 is FRNRAP. The CDR3 runs to 12 residues. The CDR3 coding sequence is TGTGCTAGTGGTTTGACTGGAGTCGGGCAGTACTTC. This codes for CASGLTGVGQYF.

The rearrangement uses TRBV7-9 and TRBJ2-7; D unclear. CDR1 and CDR2 (germline): SEHNR, FQNEAQ (reference sequence). V shed 5 bases and J shed 0 bases, with 11 bases lying between them. The CDR3 has 14 residues. This chain's CDR3 is CASSPLTTSYEQYF. Written as DNA, the CDR3 is TGTGCCAGCAGCCCCCTGACAACCTCCTACGAGCAGTACTTC.

The chain is built from TRBV6-5 and TRBJ1-3, with TRBD1 as a possible D gene (6 bases). The CDR3 has 15 residues. Germline V gene sequence: CDR1 MNHEY, CDR2 SVGAGI. V lost 11 bases to trimming and J lost 4 bases, with 21 bases between them. CDR3 sequence: CACQNWMQGGNTIYF. The DNA for the CDR3 is TGTGCCTGCCAGAATTGGATGCAGGGGGGAAACACCATATATTTT.

This clone was seen a few times. This chain connects TRBV4-3 to TRBJ2-5, with 8 nucleotides matching TRBD2. V trimming: 5 bases; J trimming: 4 bases; junction bases outside the gene matches: 12. The V gene's germline CDR1 is LGHNA and CDR2 YSLEER. The CDR3 totals 16 residues. The DNA of the CDR3 is TGCGCCAGCAGCGAGGGTGGGCACAGCGGGGGAGAGACCCAGTACTTC. The encoded protein is CASSEGGHSGGETQYF.

The CDR3 here is CSAIRRTEAFF. For the CDR3, the DNA is TGCAGTGCAATAAGGAGGACTGAAGCTTTCTTT. V usage is TRBV20-1 and J usage is TRBJ1-1; D is uncertain. This CDR3 comprises 11 residues. V gave up 6 bases and J gave up 5 bases, with 10 bases separating them. Germline CDR1 reads DFQATT; CDR2 reads SNEGSKA (reference sequence).

The chain carries TRBV12-5 and TRBJ1-1; no firm D call. CDR1 LGHNT and CDR2 FRNRAP come from the germline V gene. The CDR3 length is 13 residues. The V end lost 2 bases, the J end lost 8 bases, and 12 bases lay between the germline ends. CDR3 protein: CASGLLHPKEAFF. CDR3 DNA sequence: TGTGCTAGTGGTTTGCTGCACCCTAAAGAAGCTTTCTTT.

This clone was observed at least ten times. The chain joins TRBV5-3 to TRBJ1-3, with 8 bases matching TRBD1. TRBV5-3 is designated an ORF whose function remains uncertain. The V segment lost 0 bases and the J segment 0 bases; nucleotides outside the gene matches: 5. The CDR3 contains 17 residues. The CDR3 reads CARSLDWTGFSGNTIYF. The CDR3 DNA reads TGTGCCAGAAGCTTGGATTGGACAGGGTTCTCTGGAAACACCATATATTTT.

This chain joins TRBV4-1 and TRBJ2-3; TRBD1 agrees at 8 bases. With 4 bases clipped from V and 2 bases from J, the junction kept 2 bases outside the gene matches. This CDR3 is 14 amino acids long. The germline V gene has CDR1 MGHRA and CDR2 YSYEKL. The CDR3 region has the DNA TGCGCCAGCAGCCGGGACAGGTTCACAGATACGCAGTATTTT. As protein: CASSRDRFTDTQYF.

The V gene is TRBV6-4, the J gene TRBJ2-2; maybe TRBD1 (6 bases). Germline-derived CDR1 and CDR2 are MRHNA and SNTAGT. The ends were cut back, 5 bases at V and 6 bases at J, with 22 bases in the middle. There are 17 residues in the CDR3. In DNA form, the CDR3 reads TGTGCCAGCAGTCCTCGGGGCAGGGGAAGTGTTCCCGGGGAGCTGTTTTTT. Protein product: CASSPRGRGSVPGELFF.

The chain joins TRBV30 to TRBJ1-3; tentative D call: TRBD1 (6 bases). V lost 2 bases and J 0 bases, leaving 8 bases between the germline ends. The CDR3 runs 14 residues. CDR1 and CDR2 from the germline V gene are GTSNPN and SVGIG (reference sequence). CDR3 residues: CAWSTGISGNTIYF. CDR3 bases: TGTGCCTGGAGTACAGGGATCTCTGGAAACACCATATATTTT.

The chain combines TRBV4-3 with TRBJ1-3; 9 positions match TRBD1. In germline, CDR1 is LGHNA, CDR2 YSLEER. V dropped 3 bases and J dropped 0; count of bases not matched to a gene: 6. This CDR3 comprises 17 residues. DNA of the CDR3: TGCGCCAGCAGCCAGGGACAGGGACAAAGCTCTGGAAACACCATATATTTT. Amino acid sequence: CASSQGQGQSSGNTIYF.

The chain links TRBV6-5 to TRBJ1-3; D gene unclear. The CDR3 length is 13 residues. Trimming stripped 2 bases from V and 4 bases from J, with 6 bases between. CDR1 MNHEY and CDR2 SVGAGI come from the germline V gene. The CDR3 coding sequence is TGTGCCAGCAGTTACCAAGAGGGAAACACCATATATTTT. It is translated as CASSYQEGNTIYF.

The gene calls are TRBV19 and TRBJ2-7; no definite D call. The germline CDR1 and CDR2 sequences are LNHDA and SQIVND (reference sequence). This CDR3 region has 16 residues. Trimming took 8 bases from V and 2 from J, leaving 22 bases between them. The CDR3 region is CASSTFLRHSPYEQYF. The CDR3 DNA is TGTGCCAGTTCTACTTTTCTGAGGCATTCCCCCTACGAGCAGTACTTC.

The V and J genes are TRBV6-2 or TRBV6-3 and TRBJ1-2, with a tentative D call TRBD1 (5 bases). Germline V gene sequence: CDR1 MNHEY, CDR2 SVGEGT. The CDR3 has 14 residues. Trimming removed 4 bases at V and 5 bases at J, with 14 bases between. In DNA, the CDR3 is TGTGCCAGCAGTTTCGGAGTTGGGACTTATGGCTACACCTTC. Amino acids: CASSFGVGTYGYTF.

J is TRBJ2-5 and V is TRBV6-2 or TRBV6-3, with 7 bases matching TRBD2. This CDR3 is 13 amino acids long. CDR1 is MNHEY, CDR2 SVGEGT, per germline. V lost 5 bases, J lost 5 bases, and 5 bases stayed unmatched. The CDR3 reads CASSRGGGETQYF. In DNA, the CDR3 is TGTGCCAGCAGTCGCGGGGGAGGGGAGACCCAGTACTTC.

This rearrangement joins TRBV3-1 (or the pseudogene TRBV3-2) to TRBJ2-1, with 7 bases aligning to TRBD2. Germline V gives CDR1 LGHDT, CDR2 YNNKEL (reference sequence). V shed 1 base, J shed 12 bases, and the junction held 0 bases outside the gene matches. This CDR3 is built from 11 residues. The CDR3 sequence is CASSQGTRQFF. CDR3 DNA sequence: TGTGCCAGCAGCCAAGGGACTAGGCAGTTCTTC.

The chain carries TRBV30 and TRBJ1-1; 11 bases are shared with TRBD1. Trimming took 3 bases from V and 0 from J; bases not matched to a gene: 12. This CDR3 spans 18 amino acids. Germline CDR1 is GTSNPN and CDR2 is SVGIG (reference sequence). This chain's CDR3 is CAWSLRTGGVLMNTEAFF. The CDR3 nucleotides are TGTGCCTGGAGCCTTAGGACAGGGGGCGTCTTGATGAACACTGAAGCTTTCTTT.

The rearrangement joins TRBV6-5 to TRBJ1-2; D unclear. Germline V gene sequence: CDR1 MNHEY, CDR2 SVGAGI. The CDR3 has 13 amino acids. V dropped 5 bases and J dropped 2 bases, with 9 bases sitting between them. The DNA for the CDR3 is TGTGCCAGCAGTCACCAGAGGAACTATGGCTACACCTTC. Encoded protein: CASSHQRNYGYTF.

The V gene is TRBV11-3, the J gene TRBJ2-3; maybe TRBD2 (7 bases). CDR1 and CDR2 (germline): SGHNT, YENEEA. The length of the CDR3 is 14 residues. Trimming stripped 5 bases from V and 4 bases from J, with 13 bases between. The chain's CDR3 is CASSPGGAPDTQYF. CDR3 nucleotides: TGTGCCAGCAGCCCGGGGGGCGCCCCAGATACGCAGTATTTT.

This clone was recorded only once. This chain joins TRBV10-3 and TRBJ1-1; TRBD1 is a possible D gene (6 bases). Germline V gives CDR1 ENHRY, CDR2 SYGVKD. The CDR3 extends over 11 amino acids. V gave up 10 bases and J gave up 1 base, with 7 bases separating them. This CDR3 is CATQGNTEAFF. CDR3 nucleotide sequence: TGTGCCACACAGGGGAACACTGAAGCTTTCTTT.

The table lists this clone with a few counts. V usage is TRBV7-8 and J usage is TRBJ2-7, with 8 bases lining up with TRBD2. The CDR3 totals 16 residues. J lost 0 bases, V lost 1 base, and 5 bases had no gene match. Germline CDR1 is SGHVS and CDR2 is FQNEAQ. The CDR3, as DNA: TGTGCCAGCAGCTTAGTATCGGGGGGGGTCTCCTACGAGCAGTACTTC. Amino acid sequence: CASSLVSGGVSYEQYF.